One sample yielded the 31 T cell receptor beta chains listed below, sequenced in a study of blood T cell repertoires in COVID-19. Produced via immunoSEQ multiplex PCR; TCRdb's table is partial and in-frame only. The data hold some 200,000 clones, with more than 65% observed a single time. Sequences were obtained from peripheral blood. These receptor sequences come from a woman in her sixties with acute or convalescent COVID-19.

V usage is TRBV6-5 and J usage is TRBJ2-2; possibly TRBD2 for D (6 bases). Trimming stripped 2 bases from V and 7 bases from J, with 11 bases between. The germline gives CDR1 MNHEY, CDR2 SVGAGI. This CDR3 contains 14 residues. The CDR3 loop reads CASSYALGGGELFF. CDR3 coding DNA: TGTGCCAGCAGTTACGCTTTGGGGGGCGGGGAGCTGTTTTTT.

V is TRBV7-6 and J is TRBJ2-5; 11 bases map to TRBD2. This CDR3 contains 16 residues. CDR1 SGHVS and CDR2 FNYEAQ come from the germline V gene. The junction had 8 bases not matched to a gene; V was cut back by 5 bases and J by 3 bases. CDR3 sequence reads: CASSLVSLAGEETQYF. DNA of the CDR3: TGTGCCAGCAGCCTAGTCTCACTAGCGGGGGAAGAGACCCAGTACTTC.

The rearrangement joins TRBV6-2 or TRBV6-3 to TRBJ2-1; D call uncertain. This CDR3 comprises 14 residues. The germline gives CDR1 MNHEY, CDR2 SVGEGT. Trimming removed 2 bases at V and 4 bases at J, with 9 bases between. The CDR3 DNA reads as TGTGCCAGCAGTTACATTACGGTGTACAATGAGCAGTTCTTC. Encoded protein: CASSYITVYNEQFF.

The rearrangement uses TRBV7-8 and TRBJ1-2; D unresolved. The CDR3 is 13 amino acids. CDR1 SGHVS and CDR2 FQNEAQ come from the germline V gene. Trimming took 5 bases from V and 1 from J, leaving 8 bases between them. CDR3 sequence reads: CASSQSDNYGYTF. DNA of the CDR3: TGTGCCAGCAGCCAGAGCGATAACTATGGCTACACCTTC.

J is TRBJ1-6 and V is TRBV5-1, with D tentatively TRBD1 (5 bases). The CDR3 covers 15 residues. Germline V gene data show CDR1 as SGHRS and CDR2 as YFSETQ. V lost 3 bases, J lost 7 bases, and 14 bases lay in between. CDR3 in amino acids: CASSSGGLVNSPLHF. DNA of the CDR3: TGCGCCAGCAGCTCGGGGGGGTTGGTGAATTCACCCCTCCACTTT.

The chain combines TRBV11-2 with TRBJ1-6; TRBD1 is a possible D gene (6 bases). CDR1 is SGHAT and CDR2 is FQNNGV in the germline V gene. This CDR3 has 17 amino acids. Between the trimmed V and J ends, which lost 5 bases and 5 bases, there was a span of 19 bases. The CDR3 loop reads CASSPRRTAANNSPLHF. Written as DNA, the CDR3 is TGTGCCAGCAGCCCCCGAAGGACAGCGGCAAATAATTCACCCCTCCACTTT.

The chain carries TRBV14 and TRBJ2-2; a possible D gene is TRBD2 (6 bases). The CDR3 contains 13 residues. The germline V gene has CDR1 SGHDN and CDR2 FVKESK. Trimming cost V 7 bases and J 4 bases, with 10 bases left between them. The CDR3 nucleotides are TGTGCCAGCAATTGGCGGGGCACCGGGGAGCTGTTTTTT. Residues: CASNWRGTGELFF. Together with reference TRBV14 and TRBJ2-2, the CDR3 gives the full variable domain: EAGVTQFPSHSVIEKGQTVTLRCDPISGHDNLYWYRRVMGKEIKFLLHFVKESKQDESGMPNNRFLAERTGGTYSTLKVQPAELEDSGVYFCASNWRGTGELFFGEGSRLTVL.

The rearrangement links TRBV6-2 or TRBV6-3 to TRBJ1-1; 8 bases match TRBD1. The CDR3 contains 16 residues. V gave up 1 base and J gave up 4 bases; unmatched junction bases: 8. The germline V gene has CDR1 MNHEY and CDR2 SVGEGT. CDR3 sequence reads: CASSYWQGAYGTEAFF. The CDR3 DNA sequence: TGTGCCAGCAGTTACTGGCAGGGGGCTTATGGCACTGAAGCTTTCTTT.

The chain links TRBV2 to TRBJ1-5; D is perhaps TRBD1 (6 bases). CDR3 length: 15 amino acids. Trimming shortened V by 3 bases and J by 6 bases, and 15 bases separated the two germline ends. Germline loops: CDR1 SNHLY, CDR2 FYNNEI. CDR3 residues: CASSEFTGHVQPQHF. CDR3 sequence (DNA): TGTGCCAGCAGTGAGTTTACAGGGCACGTTCAGCCCCAGCATTTT. The whole variable domain, filled in from reference TRBV2 and TRBJ1-5, reads EPEVTQTPSHQVTQMGQEVILRCVPISNHLYFYWYRQILGQKVEFLVSFYNNEISEKSEIFDDQFSVERPDGSNFTLKIRSTKLEDSAMYFCASSEFTGHVQPQHFGDGTRLSIL.

J is TRBJ2-2 and V is TRBV4-3; 7 bases line up with TRBD2. The length of the CDR3 is 19 residues. The trim removed 0 bases at V and 0 bases at J, leaving 10 bases unmatched. Germline CDR1 reads LGHNA; CDR2 reads YSLEER. For the CDR3, the DNA is TGCGCCAGCAGCCAAGAACTACCCGGGAGGCACGCGAACACCGGGGAGCTGTTTTTT. Protein sequence: CASSQELPGRHANTGELFF.

CDR3 region: CASSFRGENTGELFF. CDR3 sequence (DNA): TGTGCCAGCAGCTTCAGGGGGGAGAACACCGGGGAGCTGTTTTTT. The chain couples TRBV7-3 to TRBJ2-2; tentatively, D is TRBD1 (7 bases). V was pared by 3 bases and J by 1 base, with 9 bases between. There are 15 residues in the CDR3. Germline lookup yields CDR1 SGHTA and CDR2 FQGTGA. Combining the CDR3 with reference TRBV7-3 and TRBJ2-2 gives the whole variable domain GAGVSQTPSNKVTEKGKYVELRCDPISGHTALYWYRQSLGQGPEFLIYFQGTGAADDSGLPNDRFFAVRPEGSVSTLKIQRTERGDSAVYLCASSFRGENTGELFFGEGSRLTVL.

The gene calls are TRBV7-9 and TRBJ1-6; D gene unclear. The CDR3 has 14 amino acids. Germline CDR1 reads SEHNR; CDR2 reads FQNEAQ (reference sequence). Trimming cost V 5 bases and J 5 bases, with 10 bases left between them. The DNA of the CDR3 is TGTGCCAGCAGCCTCGACATGAATAATTCACCCCTCCACTTT. Translation: CASSLDMNNSPLHF.

The V call is TRBV5-5, the J call TRBJ2-7; a weak D match, TRBD2 (5 bases). The ends were cut back, 2 bases at V and 3 bases at J, with 9 bases in the middle. The CDR3 has 13 amino acids. Germline lookup yields CDR1 SGHKS and CDR2 YYEKEE (reference sequence). CDR3 region: CASSLGGYYEQYF. The CDR3 coding sequence is TGTGCCAGCAGCTTAGGCGGGTACTACGAGCAGTACTTC.

This sequence joins TRBV4-3 and TRBJ1-2; 7 bases are shared with TRBD1. This CDR3 is 19 amino acids long. Germline values: CDR1 LGHNA, CDR2 YSLEER. Germline trimming cut 0 bases from V and 6 bases from J; bases unmatched to any gene: 19. CDR3 coding DNA: TGCGCCAGCAGCCAAGAAAGCTTGACGTCGGCAAGGGGGCCTGATGGCTACACCTTC. Translation gives CASSQESLTSARGPDGYTF.

The chain joins TRBV6-4 to TRBJ2-3; 14 bases fit TRBD2. Germline loops: CDR1 MRHNA, CDR2 SNTAGT. The CDR3 loop spans 16 amino acids. The V segment lost 5 bases and the J segment 2 bases; nucleotides outside the gene matches: 3. The CDR3 DNA reads TGTGCCAGCAGTCCGACTAGCGGGGGGGCCACAGATACGCAGTATTTT. Translating gives CASSPTSGGATDTQYF.

The rearrangement uses TRBV10-3 and TRBJ2-1; 10 nucleotides line up with TRBD2. V shed 0 bases, J shed 6 bases, and the junction held 2 bases outside the gene matches. The CDR3 covers 15 residues. CDR1 is ENHRY and CDR2 is SYGVKD in the germline V gene. The DNA for the CDR3 is TGTGCCATCAGTGAGTCAGCGGGGGGGCGCAATGAGCAGTTCTTC. This encodes CAISESAGGRNEQFF.

V usage is TRBV28 and J usage is TRBJ1-3; perhaps TRBD1 as D (5 bases). The CDR3 sequence is 16 residues long. The V end was cut by 5 bases, the J end by 4 bases, with 18 bases between. Germline V gene data show CDR1 as MDHEN and CDR2 as SYDVKM. In DNA form, the CDR3 reads TGTGCCAGCAGTCCGGACAAATCAAGCGGGGGAAACACCATATATTTT. Its translation is CASSPDKSSGGNTIYF.

V is TRBV27 and J is TRBJ2-7, with no clear D. V lost 5 bases, J lost 3 bases, and 20 bases lay in between. Germline V gene lookup returns CDR1 MNHEY and CDR2 SMNVEV (reference sequence). The CDR3 covers 16 residues. CDR3 nucleotide sequence: TGTGCCAGCAGTCCCCGAGCTACCCACCTAAGCTACGAGCAGTACTTC. It encodes CASSPRATHLSYEQYF.

The chain is built from TRBV4-1 and TRBJ1-1; possible D gene TRBD1, 5 bases. Germline V gives CDR1 MGHRA, CDR2 YSYEKL. This CDR3 has 13 residues. V was pared by 1 base and J by 5 bases, with 8 bases between. Here the CDR3 reads CASSQGGTTEAFF. CDR3 DNA: TGCGCCAGCAGCCAAGGGGGGACTACTGAAGCTTTCTTT.

The CDR3 DNA follows: TGTGCCAGCAGGCTCGGAGGACAGGGAAATCAGCCCCAGCATTTT. Amino acid sequence: CASRLGGQGNQPQHF. The chain combines TRBV28 with TRBJ1-5; 8 nucleotides line up with TRBD1. Trimming at V came to 6 bases and at J to 4 bases, leaving 8 bases not matched to a gene. The CDR3 length is 15 residues. CDR1 and CDR2 from the germline V gene are MDHEN and SYDVKM.

This rearrangement joins TRBV13 to TRBJ2-3, with 9 positions matching TRBD1. The CDR3 consists of 15 residues. Trimming removed 5 bases from V and 5 bases from J; junction bases left unmatched: 8. Germline V gives CDR1 PRHDT, CDR2 FYEKMQ (reference sequence). CDR3 residues: CASSRKGQGVDTQYF. CDR3 nucleotides: TGTGCCAGCAGCCGTAAGGGACAGGGAGTAGATACGCAGTATTTT.

J is TRBJ1-1 and V is TRBV5-6; TRBD1 is a possible D gene (5 bases). Germline-derived CDR1 and CDR2 are SGHDT and YYEEEE. The CDR3 is made up of 12 amino acids. Trimming left V 0 bases short and J 11 bases short, with 11 bases between. The CDR3 DNA sequence: TGTGCCAGCAGCTTGGCTAGGGGTGCGGCTTTCTTT. This encodes CASSLARGAAFF.

The chain links TRBV7-3 to TRBJ1-2, with D perhaps TRBD1 (6 bases). This CDR3 is built from 13 residues. The ends were cut back, 2 bases at V and 8 bases at J, with 12 bases in the middle. The V gene's germline CDR1 is SGHTA and CDR2 FQGTGA. The CDR3 DNA follows: TGTGCCAGCAGCTTAGACGGGGGGCGCGGCTACACCTTC. Translating it yields CASSLDGGRGYTF. The full variable domain, its missing parts supplied by reference TRBV7-3 and TRBJ1-2, is GAGVSQTPSNKVTEKGKYVELRCDPISGHTALYWYRQSLGQGPEFLIYFQGTGAADDSGLPNDRFFAVRPEGSVSTLKIQRTERGDSAVYLCASSLDGGRGYTFGSGTRLTVV.

The CDR3 bases are TGTGCCAGCAGCTTAGTAGTAGGGGACACTGAAGCTTTCTTT. Its protein is CASSLVVGDTEAFF. V usage is TRBV7-9 and J usage is TRBJ1-1; D is possibly TRBD1 (5 bases). This CDR3 spans 14 amino acids. Trimming took off 1 base at V and 3 bases at J, with 9 bases between the two ends. The germline gives CDR1 SEHNR, CDR2 FQNEAQ (reference sequence). The full variable domain, rest sourced from reference TRBV7-9 and TRBJ1-1, is DTGVSQNPRHKITKRGQNVTFRCDPISEHNRLYWYRQTLGQGPEFLTYFQNEAQLEKSRLLSDRFSAERPKGSFSTLEIQRTEQGDSAMYLCASSLVVGDTEAFFGQGTRLTVV.

The V and J genes are TRBV6-1 and TRBJ2-2; D may be TRBD1 (5 bases). This CDR3 spans 13 amino acids. Per the germline V gene, CDR1 is MNHNS and CDR2 is SASEGT. Trimming removed 1 base from V and 7 bases from J, with 7 bases in between. CDR3 in amino acids: CASSEVGVGELFF. CDR3 sequence (DNA): TGTGCCAGCAGTGAAGTAGGGGTCGGGGAGCTGTTTTTT.

The sample holds a few counts of this clone. The J gene is TRBJ1-2, the V gene TRBV4-3, with 7 bases fitting TRBD1. The CDR3 is made up of 13 amino acids. V dropped 2 bases and J dropped 4; count of bases not matched to a gene: 1. CDR1 LGHNA and CDR2 YSLEER come from the germline V gene. The CDR3 protein is CASSQTGVYGYTF. The CDR3 DNA follows: TGCGCCAGCAGCCAAACAGGGGTCTATGGCTACACCTTC.

This chain uses TRBV6-1 with TRBJ2-2, with 7 bases that match TRBD1. Germline values: CDR1 MNHNS, CDR2 SASEGT. Germline trimming cut 0 bases from V and 6 bases from J; bases unmatched to any gene: 7. The CDR3 runs 16 residues. For the CDR3, the DNA is TGTGCCAGCAGTGAAGCGGAAGGGGGCGCTTCCGGGGAGCTGTTTTTT. This encodes CASSEAEGGASGELFF.

Concerning this clone: The same CDR3 is also encoded by other DNA sequences in this sample. The V and J genes are TRBV7-2 and TRBJ2-5; 10 positions match TRBD2. This CDR3 has 15 residues. In germline, CDR1 is SGHTA, CDR2 FQGNSA. With 5 bases clipped from V and 4 bases from J, the junction kept 7 bases outside the gene matches. CDR3 protein: CASSRSGGAGETQYF. DNA for the CDR3: TGTGCCAGCAGCCGCAGCGGGGGGGCCGGAGAGACCCAGTACTTC.

The chain is built from TRBV7-3 and TRBJ2-2; 7 nucleotides align to TRBD2. Germline assignment: CDR1 SGHTA and CDR2 FQGTGA. The CDR3 spans 15 residues. V lost 5 bases and J lost 8; bases outside the gene matches: 11. The DNA for the CDR3 is TGTGCCAGCAGCCCGTCGCGAGCGGGGTGGGGGGAGCTGTTTTTT. Encoded protein: CASSPSRAGWGELFF.

V and J are TRBV3-1 (or the pseudogene TRBV3-2) and TRBJ2-1, with D perhaps TRBD2 (6 bases). In germline, CDR1 is LGHDT, CDR2 YNNKEL (reference sequence). The CDR3 is made up of 13 amino acids. With 5 bases removed from V and 9 bases from J, the gap between germline ends came to 14 bases. CDR3 residues: CASSNYRDSEQFF. In DNA, the CDR3 is TGTGCCAGCAGCAACTACCGGGACTCTGAGCAGTTCTTC.

The chain has TRBV7-2 and TRBJ2-5; no firm D call. Trimming pared 1 base from V and 2 bases from J, leaving 20 bases between. The CDR3 totals 18 residues. CDR1 SGHTA and CDR2 FQGNSA come from the germline V gene. The CDR3: CASSLGLVAGLGQETQYF. DNA for the CDR3: TGTGCCAGCAGCTTAGGGCTAGTTGCCGGCCTGGGTCAAGAGACCCAGTACTTC.